The 14 T cell receptor beta chains below come from one sample, sequenced in a study of blood T cell repertoires in COVID-19. Generated by immunoSEQ multiplex PCR, the TCRdb table keeps only in-frame clones and is missing some. Of around 80,000 clones listed, approximately 81% were seen once; the top ten hold about a sixth. Material for sequencing was peripheral blood. All receptors come from a woman aged 80 or over with acute or convalescent COVID-19.

This clone was seen only once. The CDR3 loop reads CASSLGQNNQPQHF. DNA for the CDR3: TGCGCCAGCAGCTTAGGACAGAACAATCAGCCCCAGCATTTT. This chain joins TRBV5-1 and TRBJ1-5; maybe TRBD1 (6 bases). V shed 2 bases and J shed 3 bases, with 9 bases lying between them. This CDR3 comprises 14 residues. From germline, CDR1 is SGHRS and CDR2 YFSETQ.

The V call is TRBV6-5, the J call TRBJ2-7, with TRBD1 identical over 8 bases. Germline CDR1 reads MNHEY; CDR2 reads SVGAGI. With 7 bases clipped from V and 1 base from J, the junction kept 9 bases outside the gene matches. The CDR3 has 15 residues. CDR3 residues: CASISMTGASYEQYF. CDR3 nucleotides: TGTGCCAGCATATCGATGACAGGGGCGTCCTACGAGCAGTACTTC.

The chain recombines TRBV30 with TRBJ1-2, with D perhaps TRBD1 (6 bases). V lost 2 bases to trimming and J lost 8 bases, with 9 bases between them. Germline V lookup: CDR1 GTSNPN, CDR2 SVGIG (reference sequence). This CDR3 spans 11 amino acids. The CDR3: CAWSPGQGYTF. The CDR3 bases are TGTGCCTGGAGTCCTGGACAGGGCTACACCTTC.

This clone was observed once. The rearrangement uses TRBV21-1 and TRBJ1-5. TRBV21-1 is labeled a pseudogene. This CDR3 has 18 residues. CDR3 DNA sequence: TGTGCCAGCAGCAAAGGGGGGGAGGGCCCTTATAGCAATCAGCCCCAGCATTTT. Translated: CASSKGGEGPYSNQPQHF.

This chain uses TRBV11-2 with TRBJ1-1, with D possibly matching TRBD1 (6 bases). The CDR3 is 14 amino acids. The germline V gene has CDR1 SGHAT and CDR2 FQNNGV. Trimming stripped 1 base from V and 8 bases from J, with 14 bases between. The CDR3 DNA is TGTGCCAGCAGCTTAGCCTCGAGGACAGACGAAGCTTTCTTT. This codes for CASSLASRTDEAFF.

This chain links TRBV5-6 with TRBJ2-3; 9 positions match TRBD2. This CDR3 has 14 residues. Germline lookup yields CDR1 SGHDT and CDR2 YYEEEE. V was clipped by 1 base and J by 5 bases; unmatched bases: 2. The CDR3 DNA reads TGTGCCAGCAGCTTGCCAGCGGGGGGAGATACGCAGTATTTT. Protein product: CASSLPAGGDTQYF.

V is TRBV28 and J is TRBJ2-5; maybe TRBD2 (6 bases). Trimming took off 3 bases at V and 14 bases at J, with 19 bases between the two ends. Germline V gene lookup returns CDR1 MDHEN and CDR2 SYDVKM. The CDR3 contains 13 residues. CDR3 residues: CASSFMGGEIYYF. CDR3 DNA sequence: TGTGCCAGCAGTTTCATGGGCGGGGAGATATATTACTTC.

The genes are TRBV27 and TRBJ1-5; 9 bases match TRBD1. After removal of 6 bases from V and 6 bases from J, the junction contained 9 bases not matched to a gene. CDR3 size: 15 residues. From germline, CDR1 is MNHEY and CDR2 SMNVEV (reference sequence). Written as DNA, the CDR3 is TGTGCCAGCAGACCCGGGACAGGGAAGGGTCAGCCCCAGCATTTT. It specifies CASRPGTGKGQPQHF.

The chain combines TRBV11-3 with TRBJ1-1, with TRBD1 identical over 7 bases. Germline CDR1 and CDR2: SGHNT and YENEEA. V was clipped by 3 bases and J by 5 bases; unmatched bases: 12. This CDR3 comprises 16 residues. DNA for the CDR3: TGTGCCAGCAGCTTTGGGACAGCAACGGGTAAAACTGAAGCTTTCTTT. It specifies CASSFGTATGKTEAFF.

The CDR3 DNA reads TGTGCCAGTAGTATAGAGACCCAGACGGGTGGCTACACCTTC. Encoded protein: CASSIETQTGGYTF. The rearrangement uses TRBV19 and TRBJ1-2; D gene unclear. CDR3 length: 14 amino acids. The germline gives CDR1 LNHDA, CDR2 SQIVND (reference sequence). V lost 0 bases and J 7 bases, leaving 12 bases between the germline ends.

The chain couples TRBV6-5 to TRBJ1-6; 7 bases align to TRBD1. After removal of 6 bases from V and 10 bases from J, the junction contained 6 bases not matched to a gene. This CDR3 has 13 amino acids. The V gene's germline CDR1 is MNHEY and CDR2 SVGAGI. CDR3 in DNA: TGTGCCAGCAGCCCAGAGGGGGCCTCACCCCTCCACTTT. It encodes CASSPEGASPLHF.

The rearrangement joins TRBV6-2 or TRBV6-3 to TRBJ2-5, with TRBD2 matching 8 bases. V lost 0 bases to trimming and J lost 3 bases; unmatched junction nucleotides: 6. Germline values: CDR1 MNHEY, CDR2 SVGEGT. This CDR3 region has 16 residues. The CDR3 DNA reads TGTGCCAGCAGTTACTCGAGGACTAGCAACGAAGAGACCCAGTACTTC. The encoded protein is CASSYSRTSNEETQYF.

The rearrangement links TRBV10-2 to TRBJ2-1, with TRBD1 matching over 7 bases. Germline trimming cut 7 bases from V and 7 bases from J; bases unmatched to any gene: 13. The CDR3 has 15 amino acids. Germline CDR1 WSHSY, CDR2 SAAADI. As DNA, the CDR3 is TGCGCCAGCAACATACAGGGGTGGAATACGAATGAGCAGTTCTTC. As protein: CASNIQGWNTNEQFF.

The chain couples TRBV11-3 to TRBJ1-1; weak D call: TRBD1 (5 bases). Germline-derived CDR1 and CDR2 are SGHNT and YENEEA. This CDR3 spans 15 amino acids. V lost 10 bases and J 5 bases, leaving 23 bases between the germline ends. As DNA, the CDR3 is TGTGCCACATCCCCAATTAAGGGCAGGGTAACTGAAGCTTTCTTT. This gives the protein CATSPIKGRVTEAFF.